This T cell receptor beta chain was profiled in a study of blood T cell repertoires in COVID-19. Method: immunoSEQ multiplex PCR; TCRdb's copy keeps in-frame clones and lacks some. The profile shows some 290,000 clones, about nine tenths of them singletons. The clonotype was recovered from a woman aged 35 to 49 with acute COVID-19. Sequenced input: PBMCs or T cells enriched from blood (not recorded which).

CDR3 residues: CASSLQGARETQYF. CDR3 in DNA: TGTGCCAGCAGTTTACAGGGGGCGCGGGAGACCCAGTACTTC. V and J are TRBV2 and TRBJ2-5, with 9 bases aligning to TRBD1. The length of the CDR3 is 14 residues. Germline loops: CDR1 SNHLY, CDR2 FYNNEI. V shed 5 bases, J shed 5 bases, and the junction held 6 bases outside the gene matches.